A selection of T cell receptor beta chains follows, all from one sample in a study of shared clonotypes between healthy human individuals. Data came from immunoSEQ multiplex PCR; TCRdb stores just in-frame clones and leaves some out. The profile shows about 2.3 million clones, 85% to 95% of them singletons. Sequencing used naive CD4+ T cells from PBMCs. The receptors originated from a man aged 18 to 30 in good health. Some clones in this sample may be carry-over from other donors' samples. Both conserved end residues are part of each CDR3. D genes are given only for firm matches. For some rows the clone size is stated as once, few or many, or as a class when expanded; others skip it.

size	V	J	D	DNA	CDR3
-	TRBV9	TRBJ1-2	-	TGTGCCAGCAGCCCCGACTTGAACTATGGCTACACCTTC	CASSPDLNYGYTF
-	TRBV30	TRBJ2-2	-	TGTGCCTGGAGTGATTTAATGGCCGGGGAGCTGTTTTTT	CAWSDLMAGELFF
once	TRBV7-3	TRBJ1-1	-	TGTGCCAGCAGCCCGGCCCGGGGCCCGAACACTGAAGCTTTCTTT	CASSPARGPNTEAFF
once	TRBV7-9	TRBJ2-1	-	TGTGCCAGCAGCCTTAGCGGACGTCGATATGAGCAGTTCTTC	CASSLSGRRYEQFF
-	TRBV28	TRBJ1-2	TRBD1	TGTGCCAGCAGGCCCGGACAGGGGTTCGGCTATGGCTACACCTTC	CASRPGQGFGYGYTF
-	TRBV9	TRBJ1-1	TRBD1	TGTGCCAGCAGCGCAGGACAGGGGAACACTGAAGCTTTCTTT	CASSAGQGNTEAFF
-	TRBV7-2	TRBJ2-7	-	TGTGCCAGCAGCTTAGGCCAAATCTCCTACGAGCAGTACTTC	CASSLGQISYEQYF
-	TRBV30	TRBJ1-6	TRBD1	TGTGCCTGGAGTGCCGTTGGGACAGGGCGGTCACCCCTCCACTTT	CAWSAVGTGRSPLHF
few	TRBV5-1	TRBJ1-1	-	TGCGCCAGCAGCGCCGGGTCACCGGGGGACACTGAAGCTTTCTTT	CASSAGSPGDTEAFF
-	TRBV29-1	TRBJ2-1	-	TGCAGCGTCCGGAGTGGGATTCAGACCTACAATGAGCAGTTCTTC	CSVRSGIQTYNEQFF
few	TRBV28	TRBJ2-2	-	TGTGCCATTACTCACCGTAGGGGAAACGGGGAGCTGTTTTTT	CAITHRRGNGELFF
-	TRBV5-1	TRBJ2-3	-	TGCGCCAGCAGCTTGACAGCGGGCACAGATACGCAGTATTTT	CASSLTAGTDTQYF
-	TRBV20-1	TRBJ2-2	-	TGCAGTGCTGGTAACACCGGGGAGCTGTTTTTT	CSAGNTGELFF
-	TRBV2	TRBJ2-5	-	TGTGCCAGCAGGACCGGACTTGGGGAAGAGACCCAGTACTTC	CASRTGLGEETQYF
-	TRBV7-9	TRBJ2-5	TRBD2	TGTGCCAGCAGCCCCCCATTGTCTAGCGGGAGACAAGAGACCCAGTACTTC	CASSPPLSSGRQETQYF
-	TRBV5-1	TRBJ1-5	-	TGCGCCAGCAGCTCCGGAGGGGCTGATCAGCCCCAGCATTTT	CASSSGGADQPQHF
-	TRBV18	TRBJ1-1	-	TGTGCCAGCTCACCGGGGGCTGGGGCTTTCTTT	CASSPGAGAFF
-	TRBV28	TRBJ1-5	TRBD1	TGTGCCAGCAGTTTGGTAGGGACAGGGGGCTATAGCAATCAGCCCCAGCATTTT	CASSLVGTGGYSNQPQHF
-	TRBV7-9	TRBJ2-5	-	TGTGCCAGCAGCTCCGGATATAAAGAGACCCAGTACTTC	CASSSGYKETQYF
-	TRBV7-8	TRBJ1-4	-	TGTGCCAGCAGCTTCAAGACCGGGACTAACGGGGGGGAACTGTTTTTT	CASSFKTGTNGGELFF
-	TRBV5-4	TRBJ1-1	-	TGTGCCAGCAGCCCCGACCGAGGGCGCGGCACTGAAGCTTTCTTT	CASSPDRGRGTEAFF
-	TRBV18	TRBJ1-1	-	TGTGCCAGCCAGAAGGCGGGGAACACTGAAGCTTTCTTT	CASQKAGNTEAFF
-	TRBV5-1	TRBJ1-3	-	TGCGCCAGCAGCTTGGAGGCCAACTCTGGAAACACCATATATTTT	CASSLEANSGNTIYF
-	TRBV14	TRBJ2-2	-	TGTGCCAGCAGCCAAACTACAGCCGGGGAGCTGTTTTTT	CASSQTTAGELFF
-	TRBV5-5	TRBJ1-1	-	TGTGCCAGCGTCCGTGGGGACGGAAACACTGAAGCTTTCTTT	CASVRGDGNTEAFF
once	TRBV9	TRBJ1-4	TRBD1	TGTGCCAGCAGCGCGGGACAGGGCGCGGGTGAAAAACTGTTTTTT	CASSAGQGAGEKLFF
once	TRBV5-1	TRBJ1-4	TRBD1	TGCGCCAGCAGCTGGACAGGAACTAATGAAAAACTGTTTTTT	CASSWTGTNEKLFF
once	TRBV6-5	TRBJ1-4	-	TGTGCCAGCACGATGGGCCCTGCAACTAATGAAAAACTGTTTTTT	CASTMGPATNEKLFF
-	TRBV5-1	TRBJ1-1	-	TGCGCCAGCAGCTCTCCCACGGGACGGATGAACACTGAAGCTTTCTTT	CASSSPTGRMNTEAFF
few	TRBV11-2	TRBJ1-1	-	TGTGCCAGCAGCGCACAGATGAACACTGAAGCTTTCTTT	CASSAQMNTEAFF
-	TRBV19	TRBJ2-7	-	TGTGCCAGTAGTATAGGTCGACTCCCTGCGGCCGAGCAGTACTTC	CASSIGRLPAAEQYF
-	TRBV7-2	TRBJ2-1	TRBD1	TGTGCCAGCAGCTCAGACAGGGGTGGCGAGCAGTTCTTC	CASSSDRGGEQFF
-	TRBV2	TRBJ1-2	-	TGTGCCAGCAGTCCACACGCCGGGGGGAAGGGAGGCGGCTACACCTTC	CASSPHAGGKGGGYTF
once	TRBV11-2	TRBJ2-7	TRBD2	TGTGCCAGCAGCCCCCCCCGGCCCGGGACTAGGTCCTACGAGCAGTACTTC	CASSPPRPGTRSYEQYF
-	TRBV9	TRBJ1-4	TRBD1	TGTGCCAGCAGAGCCTCGGGACAGCTCCCAGAAAAACTGTTTTTT	CASRASGQLPEKLFF
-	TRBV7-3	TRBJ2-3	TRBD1	TGTGCCAGCAGCCCGACAGGGCTGAGCACAGATACGCAGTATTTT	CASSPTGLSTDTQYF
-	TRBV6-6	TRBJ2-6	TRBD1	TGTGCCAGCAGCCGACAGGGGAGGTCCAACGTCCTGACTTTC	CASSRQGRSNVLTF
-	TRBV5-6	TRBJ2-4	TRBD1	TGTGCCAGCAGAACCACGACCGGGACAGTAGGCATTCAGTACTTC	CASRTTTGTVGIQYF
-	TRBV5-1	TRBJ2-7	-	TGCGCCTGTAAACTGGACCCATCGACCTACGAGCAGTACTTC	CACKLDPSTYEQYF
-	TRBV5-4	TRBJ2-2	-	TGTGCCAGCAGCCGGACACCCCCCGGGGAGCTGTTTTTT	CASSRTPPGELFF
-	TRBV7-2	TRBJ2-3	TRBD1	TGTGCCAGCAGCCCCCGGACAGGGCGCACAGATACGCAGTATTTT	CASSPRTGRTDTQYF
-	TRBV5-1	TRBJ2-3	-	TGCGCCAGCAGCGCACCTGACAGTTCAGATACGCAGTATTTT	CASSAPDSSDTQYF
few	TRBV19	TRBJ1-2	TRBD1	TGTGCCAGTAGTACCCGGGACAGCAACTATGGCTACACCTTC	CASSTRDSNYGYTF
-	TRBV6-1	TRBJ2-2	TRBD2	TGTGCCAGCAGTGAAACTAGCGGGGCGTGGAGGGAGCTGTTTTTT	CASSETSGAWRELFF
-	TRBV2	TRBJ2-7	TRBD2	TGTGCCATGACTAGCGGGGGACCCTACGAGCAGTACTTC	CAMTSGGPYEQYF
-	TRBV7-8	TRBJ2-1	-	TGTGCCAGCAGCTCCGACAACTACAATGAGCAGTTCTTC	CASSSDNYNEQFF